Each of the 29 T cell receptor beta chains below was sequenced from the same sample in a study of cytomegalovirus exposure and HLA in healthy donors. Primers: 60 Vbeta forward and 13 Jbeta reverse. The protocol was immunoSEQ multiplex PCR, while the TCRdb copy is restricted to in-frame clones and leaves out a portion. The sample yields 110,000 to 150,000 clones, 78% seen once. The sample was PBMCs. These receptors all stem from a female donor in good health and CMV-seronegative.

The chain has TRBV29-1 and TRBJ1-1; no clear D gene. The ends were cut back, 3 bases at V and 6 bases at J, with 17 bases in the middle. Germline V CDR1 and CDR2: SQVTM, ANQGSEA. The CDR3 is made up of 14 amino acids. Written as DNA, the CDR3 is TGCAGCGTTGATAAGGTCGTAGCATATCCTGAAGCTTTCTTT. As protein: CSVDKVVAYPEAFF.

This chain joins TRBV7-2 and TRBJ1-4; D unresolved. Germline values: CDR1 SGHTA, CDR2 FQGNSA. Between the trimmed V and J ends, which lost 4 bases and 4 bases, there was a span of 16 bases. The CDR3 contains 16 residues. CDR3 residues: CASSSGSLTVNEKLFF. CDR3 in DNA: TGTGCCAGCAGCTCCGGGTCGTTAACGGTTAATGAAAAACTGTTTTTT.

This clone showed up just once. The chain is built from TRBV7-6 and TRBJ2-7; 9 bases are shared with TRBD1. V trimming: 7 bases; J trimming: 5 bases; junction bases outside the gene matches: 9. The CDR3 length is 14 residues. CDR1 is SGHVS and CDR2 is FNYEAQ in the germline V gene. The DNA for the CDR3 is TGTGCCAGCACTTCCGGGACAGGGATCCACGAGCAGTACTTC. Translated: CASTSGTGIHEQYF. Full variable domain (outside the CDR3, taken from reference TRBV7-6 and TRBJ2-7): GAGVSQSPRYKVTKRGQDVALRCDPISGHVSLYWYRQALGQGPEFLTYFNYEAQQDKSGLPNDRFSAERPEGSISTLTIQRTEQRDSAMYRCASTSGTGIHEQYFGPGTRLTVT.

This clone was recorded only once. This rearrangement joins TRBV27 to TRBJ2-7; the D gene is possibly TRBD2 (5 bases). There are 13 residues in the CDR3. Germline values: CDR1 MNHEY, CDR2 SMNVEV (reference sequence). V lost 6 bases and J 6 bases, leaving 15 bases between the germline ends. The CDR3 DNA reads TGTGCCAGCAGACTTAAAAAACTAGGCGAGCAGTACTTC. Its translation: CASRLKKLGEQYF.

The genes are TRBV19 and TRBJ1-5; D is perhaps TRBD1 (6 bases). This CDR3 comprises 14 residues. In germline, CDR1 is LNHDA, CDR2 SQIVND (reference sequence). The V end lost 4 bases, the J end lost 6 bases, and 13 bases lay between the germline ends. Here the CDR3 DNA reads TGTGCCAGTAGTAACGTGGACAGTCGTCAGCCCCAGCATTTT. Encoded protein: CASSNVDSRQPQHF.

This chain uses TRBV7-7 with TRBJ2-1; possible D gene TRBD1, 6 bases. Per the germline V gene, CDR1 is SSHAT and CDR2 is FNYEAQ (reference sequence). This CDR3 has 15 residues. V was cut by 2 bases and J by 2 bases, with 10 bases left in between. CDR3 in DNA: TGTGCCAGCAGCTTAAACAGGGTGACCTACAATGAGCAGTTCTTC. Protein sequence: CASSLNRVTYNEQFF.

This sequence joins TRBV5-1 and TRBJ2-1, with 13 bases identical to TRBD2. In germline, CDR1 is SGHRS, CDR2 YFSETQ. The CDR3 covers 18 residues. The junction had 11 bases not matched to a gene; V was cut back by 0 bases and J by 8 bases. CDR3 sequence: CASSLGPRTSGSLDEQFF. The CDR3 nucleotides are TGCGCCAGCAGCTTGGGGCCTCGGACTAGCGGGAGTCTAGATGAGCAGTTCTTC. Based on the CDR3 plus reference TRBV5-1 and TRBJ2-1, the full variable domain is KAGVTQTPRYLIKTRGQQVTLSCSPISGHRSVSWYQQTPGQGLQFLFEYFSETQRNKGNFPGRFSGRQFSNSRSEMNVSTLELGDSALYLCASSLGPRTSGSLDEQFFGPGTRLTVL.

This clone has only one observation. The rearrangement joins TRBV19 to TRBJ1-5; weak D call: TRBD1 (6 bases). CDR1 and CDR2 (germline): LNHDA, SQIVND (reference sequence). This CDR3 comprises 13 residues. Trimming stripped 5 bases from V and 5 bases from J, with 10 bases between. The CDR3 reads CASSGYRDQPQHF. The CDR3 DNA reads as TGTGCCAGTAGTGGCTACAGGGATCAGCCCCAGCATTTT.

V and J are TRBV6-1 and TRBJ1-3; D ambiguous. CDR1 MNHNS and CDR2 SASEGT come from the germline V gene. The V end lost 6 bases, the J end lost 2 bases, and 8 bases lay between the germline ends. CDR3 length: 13 amino acids. The CDR3: CASSQLTGNTIYF. The CDR3 DNA sequence: TGTGCCAGCAGCCAGTTGACTGGAAACACCATATATTTT.

The chain is built from TRBV19 and TRBJ2-7; 8 bases match TRBD2. Germline CDR1 and CDR2: LNHDA and SQIVND (reference sequence). With V trimmed by 5 bases and J by 5 bases, 14 bases remained unmatched. This CDR3 is 16 amino acids long. CDR3 in DNA: TGTGCCAGTAGTCCGCGACTAGCGCCACGGGGGGACGAGCAGTACTTC. Translating gives CASSPRLAPRGDEQYF.

Comment on this clone: At one of its ends the junction is not consistent with the germline gene, which may arise from a read error. The chain carries TRBV23-1 and TRBJ1-2; 8 bases fit TRBD1. TRBV23-1 is given ORF status, its function remaining uncertain. The CDR3 sequence is 16 residues long. The CDR3 loop is CASIRGSAGGSRGYIF. CDR3 in DNA: TGCGCCAGCATCCGAGGGTCGGCAGGGGGCTCTCGTGGCTACATCTTC.

V usage is TRBV7-8 and J usage is TRBJ1-1; 7 nucleotides align to TRBD1. Unmatched junction bases numbered 7, after V lost 0 bases and J lost 3 bases. Germline loops: CDR1 SGHVS, CDR2 FQNEAQ. The CDR3 is 16 amino acids. The CDR3, as DNA: TGTGCCAGCAGCTTAGCCCACTACAGGGGAGACACTGAAGCTTTCTTT. As protein: CASSLAHYRGDTEAFF.

This clone was observed a handful of times. The chain joins TRBV10-2 to TRBJ1-1; D gene unclear. Looked up from germline, CDR1 is WSHSY and CDR2 is SAAADI. This CDR3 comprises 13 residues. V lost 2 bases to trimming and J lost 4 bases, with 8 bases between them. CDR3: CASSEEGATEAFF. The DNA for the CDR3 is TGCGCCAGCAGTGAGGAGGGTGCCACTGAAGCTTTCTTT.

The rearrangement uses TRBV5-1 and TRBJ2-7; a possible D gene is TRBD1 (6 bases). Deletions cut 1 base from V and 2 bases from J, with 13 bases between. The length of the CDR3 is 15 residues. The germline CDR1 and CDR2 sequences are SGHRS and YFSETQ. CDR3 protein: CASSLTGIPPYEQYF. The CDR3 nucleotides read TGCGCCAGCAGCTTGACAGGGATCCCTCCCTACGAGCAGTACTTC. The full variable domain, with the rest looked up from reference TRBV5-1 and TRBJ2-7, is KAGVTQTPRYLIKTRGQQVTLSCSPISGHRSVSWYQQTPGQGLQFLFEYFSETQRNKGNFPGRFSGRQFSNSRSEMNVSTLELGDSALYLCASSLTGIPPYEQYFGPGTRLTVT.

This clone was detected only once. CDR3 amino acids: CASSLHTSGVANTGELFF. The CDR3 DNA follows: TGCGCCAGCAGCTTGCACACTTCGGGGGTGGCGAACACCGGGGAGCTGTTTTTT. V usage is TRBV5-1 and J usage is TRBJ2-2; D is possibly TRBD2 (6 bases). The V end was cut by 1 base, the J end by 0 bases, with 16 bases between. The CDR3 spans 18 residues. Germline values: CDR1 SGHRS, CDR2 YFSETQ. The full variable domain, its missing parts supplied by reference TRBV5-1 and TRBJ2-2, is KAGVTQTPRYLIKTRGQQVTLSCSPISGHRSVSWYQQTPGQGLQFLFEYFSETQRNKGNFPGRFSGRQFSNSRSEMNVSTLELGDSALYLCASSLHTSGVANTGELFFGEGSRLTVL.

The rearrangement joins TRBV2 to TRBJ2-5, with 9 positions matching TRBD2. The J segment lost 1 base and the V segment lost 4 bases, leaving 4 bases of the junction unmatched. This CDR3 spans 15 amino acids. From germline, CDR1 is SNHLY and CDR2 FYNNEI. CDR3 nucleotides: TGTGCCAGCAGTGGCACTAGCGGGCCCCAAGAGACCCAGTACTTC. Its protein product is CASSGTSGPQETQYF.

The rearrangement uses TRBV27 and TRBJ1-1; 12 positions match TRBD1. In germline, CDR1 is MNHEY, CDR2 SMNVEV (reference sequence). The CDR3 consists of 15 residues. With V trimmed by 4 bases and J by 5 bases, 5 bases remained unmatched. The DNA of the CDR3 is TGTGCCAGCAGTTCCCCGGGACAGGGGGCAACTGAAGCTTTCTTT. This translates into CASSSPGQGATEAFF.

The chain combines TRBV7-6 with TRBJ1-5; TRBD1 agrees at 7 bases. The ends lost 1 base at V and 7 bases at J; junction bases unmatched: 4. The CDR3 contains 14 residues. Germline V gene data show CDR1 as SGHVS and CDR2 as FNYEAQ. The CDR3 DNA reads TGTGCCAGCAGCTTAGGACAGGGCCACCAGCCCCAGCATTTT. Residues: CASSLGQGHQPQHF.

The J gene is TRBJ2-7, the V gene TRBV25-1, with D possibly matching TRBD2 (5 bases). Trimming cost V 4 bases and J 1 base, with 5 bases left between them. This CDR3 is 12 amino acids long. The germline gives CDR1 MGHDK, CDR2 SYGVNS. The CDR3 region has the DNA TGTGCCAGCAGTGGCGGGTCCTACGAGCAGTACTTC. It codes for CASSGGSYEQYF.

The J gene is TRBJ1-1, the V gene TRBV7-8, with D uncertain. The CDR3 sequence is 13 residues long. V was shortened by 1 base and J by 4 bases, with 7 bases between the two germline ends. In germline, CDR1 is SGHVS, CDR2 FQNEAQ. For the CDR3, the DNA is TGTGCCAGCAGCTTAGGGGAGACCACTGAAGCTTTCTTT. Translation gives CASSLGETTEAFF.

This chain connects TRBV28 to TRBJ1-2; 9 bases map to TRBD1. With V trimmed by 2 bases and J by 8 bases, 9 bases remained unmatched. Per germline, CDR1 MDHEN and CDR2 SYDVKM. The CDR3 length is 15 residues. CDR3 region: CASSLPAGTGSGYTF. In DNA form, the CDR3 reads TGTGCCAGCAGTTTACCCGCCGGGACAGGGAGCGGCTACACCTTC.

This clone was picked up one time. J is TRBJ2-1 and V is TRBV15; 11 bases map to TRBD2. This CDR3 has 18 residues. V dropped 0 bases and J dropped 7; count of bases not matched to a gene: 11. Germline values: CDR1 LNHNV, CDR2 YYDKDF (reference sequence). The CDR3 is CATSRDRDSGRARNEQFF. DNA for the CDR3: TGTGCCACCAGCAGAGATAGGGATAGCGGGAGGGCCAGGAATGAGCAGTTCTTC. Variable domain in full (rest from reference TRBV15 and TRBJ2-1): DAMVIQNPRYQVTQFGKPVTLSCSQTLNHNVMYWYQQKSSQAPKLLFHYYDKDFNNEADTPDNFQSRRPNTSFCFLDIRSPGLGDTAMYLCATSRDRDSGRARNEQFFGPGTRLTVL.

The CDR3, as DNA: TGTGCCAGCAGCGTAGTAGTCGGGGGTGAGCAGTTCTTC. Translating gives CASSVVVGGEQFF. The chain joins TRBV9 to TRBJ2-1; weak D call: TRBD2 (6 bases). Trimming removed 0 bases from V and 9 bases from J, with 10 bases in between. Germline values: CDR1 SGDLS, CDR2 YYNGEE. CDR3 length: 13 amino acids.

V gene TRBV6-1 combines with J gene TRBJ2-7, with a tentative D call TRBD2 (6 bases). The CDR3 runs to 15 residues. Germline V lookup: CDR1 MNHNS, CDR2 SASEGT. The ends were cut back, 7 bases at V and 3 bases at J, with 19 bases in the middle. CDR3 nucleotides: TGTGCCAGCAAGGGAATCAACCAGGGACTCTACGAGCAGTACTTC. Residues: CASKGINQGLYEQYF.

The chain couples TRBV5-1 to TRBJ1-2; TRBD1 aligns across 9 bases. CDR1 and CDR2 (germline): SGHRS, YFSETQ. After removal of 0 bases from V and 7 bases from J, the junction contained 1 base not matched to a gene. CDR3 size: 13 residues. CDR3 sequence: CASSLGQGVGYTF. The CDR3 nucleotides read TGCGCCAGCAGCTTGGGACAGGGGGTTGGCTACACCTTC.

The V and J genes are TRBV7-2 and TRBJ1-3; 8 nucleotides agree with TRBD1. CDR3 length equals 16 residues. CDR1 and CDR2 from the germline V gene are SGHTA and FQGNSA. V lost 5 bases and J lost 0; bases outside the gene matches: 6. The CDR3 bases are TGTGCCAGCAGCATCACAGGGGGTAACTCTGGAAACACCATATATTTT. It encodes CASSITGGNSGNTIYF.

The chain links TRBV27 to TRBJ2-7, with D possibly matching TRBD1 (5 bases). This CDR3 is 13 amino acids long. The germline CDR1 and CDR2 sequences are MNHEY and SMNVEV (reference sequence). V lost 5 bases to trimming and J lost 7 bases, with 15 bases between them. The CDR3 DNA sequence: TGTGCCAGCAGTCCTAAAGCAGGGCGAGAGCAGTACTTC. Residues: CASSPKAGREQYF.

V and J are TRBV28 and TRBJ2-4; the match to TRBD2 covers 7 bases. CDR3 length equals 17 residues. The V segment lost 8 bases and the J segment 2 bases; nucleotides outside the gene matches: 15. CDR1 is MDHEN, CDR2 SYDVKM, per germline. The CDR3 sequence: CASRESRGNLPKNIQYF. In DNA form, the CDR3 reads TGTGCCAGCCGGGAGTCGCGGGGGAACTTACCCAAAAACATTCAGTACTTC.

J is TRBJ2-1 and V is TRBV19; D not certain. V lost 6 bases and J 2 bases, leaving 11 bases between the germline ends. The CDR3 is made up of 14 amino acids. Per the germline V gene, CDR1 is LNHDA and CDR2 is SQIVND (reference sequence). CDR3: CASSLLAAYNEQFF. CDR3 DNA: TGTGCCAGTAGCTTGCTCGCGGCCTACAATGAGCAGTTCTTC. Drawing the rest from reference TRBV19 and TRBJ2-1, the complete variable domain is DGGITQSPKYLFRKEGQNVTLSCEQNLNHDAMYWYRQDPGQGLRLIYYSQIVNDFQKGDIAEGYSVSREKKESFPLTVTSAQKNPTAFYLCASSLLAAYNEQFFGPGTRLTVL.